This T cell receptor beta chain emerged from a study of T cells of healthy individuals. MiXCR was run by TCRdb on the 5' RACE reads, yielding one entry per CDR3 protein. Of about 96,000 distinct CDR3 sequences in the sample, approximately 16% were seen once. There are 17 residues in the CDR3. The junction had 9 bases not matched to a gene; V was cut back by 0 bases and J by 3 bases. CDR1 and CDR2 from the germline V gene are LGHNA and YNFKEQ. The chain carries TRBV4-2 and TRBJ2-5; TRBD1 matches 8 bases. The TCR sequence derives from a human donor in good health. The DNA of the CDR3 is TGTGCCAGCAGCCAAGACCTTGAGGTGGGACAGGAAGAGACCCAGTACTTC. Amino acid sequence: CASSQDLEVGQEETQYF.